This TCR beta chain was recovered during a study of identical twins. Every sampled donor was Caucasian and healthy. General study results and limits: In beta out-of-frame sequences, the excess sharing between twins was weaker.

Germline CDR1 is SGHRS and CDR2 is YFSETQ. Germline trimming cut 0 bases from V and 4 bases from J; bases unmatched to any gene: 3. The CDR3 is made up of 15 amino acids. The count of this clonotype is one. Antigen unknown. Addition of a universal primer site occurred through template switching, and cDNA carried unique molecular identifiers. One entry per CDR3 protein results from TCRdb running MiXCR on the 5' RACE reads. The table shows roughly 190,000 distinct CDR3 sequences, with around a sixth occurring only once. These records were also assigned to another study, of T cells expressing NK-cell markers. That report adds: The CD3+CD56-NKG2C+ fraction of a handful of donors was also led by these clonotypes.

The receptor was isolated from a woman aged 18-29 years in good health. This rearrangement joins TRBV5-1 to TRBJ2-1; 8 nucleotides align to TRBD2. Specimen: CD8+ T cells sorted from blood. CDR3 nucleotide sequence: TGCGCCAGCAGCTTGGCCGTAGCGGGGTACAATGAGCAGTTCTTC. Translation: CASSLAVAGYNEQFF.